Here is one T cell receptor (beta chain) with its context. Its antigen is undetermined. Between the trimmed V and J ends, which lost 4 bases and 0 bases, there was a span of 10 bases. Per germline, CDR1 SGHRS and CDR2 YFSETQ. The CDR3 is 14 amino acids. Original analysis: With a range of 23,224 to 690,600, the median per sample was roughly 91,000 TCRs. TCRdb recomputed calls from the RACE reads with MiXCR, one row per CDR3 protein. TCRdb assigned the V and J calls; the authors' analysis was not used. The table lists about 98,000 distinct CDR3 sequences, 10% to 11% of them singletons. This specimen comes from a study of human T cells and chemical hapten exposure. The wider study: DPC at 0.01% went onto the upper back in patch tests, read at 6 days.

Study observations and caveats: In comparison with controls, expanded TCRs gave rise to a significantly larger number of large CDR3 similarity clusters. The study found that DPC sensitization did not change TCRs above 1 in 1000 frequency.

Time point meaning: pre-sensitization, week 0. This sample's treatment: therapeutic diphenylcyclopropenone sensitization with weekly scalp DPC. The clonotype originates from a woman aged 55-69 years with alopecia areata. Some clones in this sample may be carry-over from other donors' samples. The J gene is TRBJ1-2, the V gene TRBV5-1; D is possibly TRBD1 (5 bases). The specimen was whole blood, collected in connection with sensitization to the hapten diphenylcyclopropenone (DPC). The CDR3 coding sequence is TGCGCCAGCAGCCGGGACGGAGCTAACTATGGCTACACCTTC. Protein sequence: CASSRDGANYGYTF.